What follows are 18 T cell receptor beta chains derived from one specimen sequenced in a study of PD-L1 blockade in urothelial cancer. TCRdb's copy holds only in-frame clones and misses some; the assay was immunoSEQ multiplex PCR. The data show 38,000 or so clones, more than 70% seen once. The source material was PBMCs, sampled around atezolizumab (anti-PD-L1) treatment. These receptors originate from a man in his 60s with urothelial cancer.

The V gene is TRBV21-1, the J gene TRBJ2-7; no check of the table's D call, TRBD1, against the DNA was made. TRBV21-1 represents a pseudogene. The CDR3 spans 17 residues. The CDR3 DNA sequence: TGTGCCAGCAGCTGTCTTCGTTGGACAGGGTCTTCCTACGAGCAGTACTTC. The encoded protein is CASSCLRWTGSSYEQYF.

This clone was picked up a small number of times. The chain uses TRBV30 and TRBJ1-2; 8 bases match TRBD1. In germline, CDR1 is GTSNPN, CDR2 SVGIG (reference sequence). Germline trimming cut 1 base from V and 9 bases from J; bases unmatched to any gene: 4. This CDR3 has 12 amino acids. As DNA, the CDR3 is TGTGCCTGGAGTGACGCAGGGGGCAGCTACACCTTC. Its protein is CAWSDAGGSYTF.

This clone came up once. V gene TRBV11-2 combines with J gene TRBJ2-3, with D possibly TRBD2 on 6 matching bases. V was cut by 8 bases and J by 7 bases, with 13 bases left in between. The CDR3 totals 12 residues. The germline gives CDR1 SGHAT, CDR2 FQNNGV. CDR3 sequence: CASSSTRHTQYF. CDR3 DNA sequence: TGTGCCAGCTCCTCGACTAGACATACGCAGTATTTT.

As to this clone: The junction differs from germline at one of its ends, possibly a read error. This chain uses TRBV6-5 with TRBJ2-1; 7 bases are shared with TRBD2. Germline CDR1 and CDR2: MNHEY and SVGAGI. The CDR3 spans 12 residues. As DNA, the CDR3 is TGTGCCAGCAGTTCCTTCGGACTAGTTTCAGTCTTC. It codes for CASSSFGLVSVF.

V usage is TRBV7-9 and J usage is TRBJ1-4, with D hard to call. Germline CDR1 reads SEHNR; CDR2 reads FQNEAQ (reference sequence). V was pared by 5 bases and J by 3 bases, with 19 bases between. The CDR3 length is 17 residues. In nucleotides, the CDR3 is TGTGCCAGCAGCCCCCCACCAGGAGGGCCAGCTAATGAAAAACTGTTTTTT. The encoded protein is CASSPPPGGPANEKLFF.

This clone was seen a handful of times. V gene TRBV27 combines with J gene TRBJ1-2, with a tentative D call TRBD1 (6 bases). With 8 bases removed from V and 8 bases from J, the gap between germline ends came to 18 bases. Germline V lookup: CDR1 MNHEY, CDR2 SMNVEV (reference sequence). This CDR3 comprises 13 residues. The CDR3 bases are TGTGCCAGCTCTACCGGGACATTTAGGGGCTACACCTTC. Translation: CASSTGTFRGYTF.

J is TRBJ1-5 and V is TRBV19; maybe TRBD1 (5 bases). V lost 10 bases to trimming and J lost 6 bases, with 19 bases between them. The germline V gene encodes CDR1 LNHDA and CDR2 SQIVND (reference sequence). This CDR3 spans 14 amino acids. This CDR3 is CATSTLGGSQPQHF. Written as DNA, the CDR3 is TGTGCCACATCGACCCTGGGGGGTAGTCAGCCCCAGCATTTT.

Here the CDR3 reads CASSPRQSNQPQHF. In DNA, the CDR3 is TGTGCCAGCTCACCCAGACAAAGCAATCAGCCCCAGCATTTT. This chain links TRBV18 with TRBJ1-5; D not resolved. The CDR3 is 14 amino acids. Between the trimmed V and J ends, which lost 3 bases and 1 base, there was a span of 7 bases. The V gene's germline CDR1 is KGHSH and CDR2 LQKENI.

This rearrangement joins TRBV19 to TRBJ2-7; D remains ambiguous. The CDR3 extends over 15 amino acids. With 0 bases removed from V and 0 bases from J, the gap between germline ends came to 9 bases. CDR1 is LNHDA, CDR2 SQIVND, per germline (reference sequence). CDR3 protein: CASSIDSASSYEQYF. For the CDR3, the DNA is TGTGCCAGTAGTATAGACAGCGCGAGCTCCTACGAGCAGTACTTC.

V and J are TRBV6-1 and TRBJ1-1, with 11 bases aligning to TRBD1. The ends lost 5 bases at V and 7 bases at J; junction bases unmatched: 6. The CDR3 sequence is 14 residues long. From germline, CDR1 is MNHNS and CDR2 SASEGT. The CDR3 DNA sequence: TGTGCCAGCAGTCTTGGACAGGGGGCTATTGAAGCTTTCTTT. It is translated as CASSLGQGAIEAFF.

In the case of this clone: Relative to the germline gene, one junction end is altered; a read error may explain this. V and J are TRBV7-7 and TRBJ2-1; 12 nucleotides match TRBD1. Germline CDR1 SSHAT, CDR2 FNYEAQ (reference sequence). The CDR3 covers 17 residues. CDR3 DNA sequence: TGTGCTAGCAGCTTAGGTCTGGGACAGGGGGCGAACAATGAGCAGTTCTTC. This codes for CASSLGLGQGANNEQFF.

This clone appeared a single time. Distinct nucleotide sequences in the sample also encode this CDR3. The chain carries TRBV6-5 and TRBJ1-1, with D uncertain. Between the trimmed V and J ends, which lost 9 bases and 2 bases, there was a span of 16 bases. CDR1 MNHEY and CDR2 SVGAGI come from the germline V gene. There are 14 residues in the CDR3. In DNA form, the CDR3 reads TGTGCCAGTAGCGTATGGAGTTCAAACACTGAAGCTTTCTTT. Amino acids: CASSVWSSNTEAFF.

The chain carries TRBV6-5 and TRBJ1-1; D unresolved. The CDR3 covers 15 residues. Germline V gives CDR1 MNHEY, CDR2 SVGAGI. The V and J ends lost 2 bases and 0 bases respectively, with 10 bases between them. The CDR3 nucleotides read TGTGCCAGCAGTTACCGGGGTGCGATGAACACTGAAGCTTTCTTT. Its translation is CASSYRGAMNTEAFF.

V is TRBV5-6 and J is TRBJ2-5, with 11 positions matching TRBD2. The CDR3 covers 16 residues. Germline lookup yields CDR1 SGHDT and CDR2 YYEEEE. V shed 4 bases, J shed 4 bases, and the junction held 9 bases outside the gene matches. CDR3 DNA: TGTGCCAGCAGCCCGGGAATAGCGGGAGGGGTAGAGACCCAGTACTTC. This translates into CASSPGIAGGVETQYF.

J is TRBJ2-3 and V is TRBV5-1; perhaps TRBD2 as D (7 bases). This CDR3 has 15 amino acids. Looked up from germline, CDR1 is SGHRS and CDR2 is YFSETQ. The V and J ends lost 6 bases and 4 bases respectively, with 18 bases between them. CDR3 DNA: TGCGCCAGCAATCAGGAAGGGGGGGGACCAGATACGCAGTATTTT. Its protein is CASNQEGGGPDTQYF.

The CDR3 DNA reads TGTGCCAGCAGTGAATCTTCAGGCAATCAGCCCCAGCATTTT. Translating gives CASSESSGNQPQHF. This chain uses TRBV6-1 with TRBJ1-5; D gene uncertain. The V end lost 2 bases, the J end lost 2 bases, and 7 bases lay between the germline ends. CDR1 and CDR2 from the germline V gene are MNHNS and SASEGT. This CDR3 has 14 amino acids.

This chain connects TRBV7-8 to TRBJ2-1; 9 bases agree with TRBD2. J was trimmed by 5 bases and V by 0 bases; bases with no gene match: 11. Germline loops: CDR1 SGHVS, CDR2 FQNEAQ. The CDR3 is 18 amino acids. CDR3 sequence reads: CASSLARWLAGRDNEQFF. Here the CDR3 DNA reads TGTGCCAGCAGCTTAGCGCGATGGCTAGCGGGACGAGACAATGAGCAGTTCTTC.

The chain uses TRBV10-3 and TRBJ2-1; 9 bases map to TRBD2. The CDR3 runs to 14 residues. Germline loops: CDR1 ENHRY, CDR2 SYGVKD. The V gene end was trimmed by 10 bases and the J gene end by 0 bases; junction bases not matched to a gene: 4. Written as DNA, the CDR3 is TGTGCCAGCGGGAGGGCCCTCTCCTACAATGAGCAGTTCTTC. Translation: CASGRALSYNEQFF.